One sample yielded the 7 T cell receptor beta chains listed below, sequenced in a study of identical twins. One entry per CDR3 protein results from TCRdb running MiXCR on the 5' RACE reads. The top ten hold about 2% of the sample, which has hundreds of thousands of distinct CDR3 sequences, 6.1% seen once. Sequenced: naive T cells sorted from blood. The receptors were gathered from a young man in good health.

This clonotype was counted once. The V call is TRBV7-8, the J call TRBJ2-7; D possibly corresponds to TRBD2 (6 bases). The V gene lost 8 bases and the J gene lost 9 bases, with 23 bases spanning the gap. The CDR3 extends over 14 amino acids. CDR1 and CDR2 (germline): SGHVS, FQNEAQ. In DNA form, the CDR3 reads TGTGCCAGCGGGGAAGGATCGTTCCGGGACTCGCAGTACTTC. It yields the protein CASGEGSFRDSQYF. The full variable domain, with the rest looked up from reference TRBV7-8 and TRBJ2-7, is GAGVSQSPRYKVAKRGQDVALRCDPISGHVSLFWYQQALGQGPEFLTYFQNEAQLDKSGLPSDRFFAERPEGSVSTLKIQRTQQEDSAVYLCASGEGSFRDSQYFGPGTRLTVT.

This clonotype has more than one count but fewer than ten. V and J are TRBV7-2 and TRBJ2-2; the D gene is possibly TRBD2 (6 bases). V was cut by 1 base and J by 2 bases, with 14 bases left in between. Germline V lookup: CDR1 SGHTA, CDR2 FQGNSA. The CDR3 runs 17 residues. CDR3 residues: CASSLGATGVNTGELFF. The CDR3 region has the DNA TGTGCCAGCAGCTTAGGGGCCACGGGGGTTAACACCGGGGAGCTGTTTTTT.

This rearrangement joins TRBV5-8 to TRBJ2-1, with 10 bases identical to TRBD1. The V gene's germline CDR1 is SGHTS and CDR2 YDEGEE. The length of the CDR3 is 17 residues. V lost 0 bases to trimming and J lost 7 bases; unmatched junction nucleotides: 10. The CDR3 spells CASSLAFGTGVGNEQFF. CDR3 bases: TGTGCCAGCAGCTTGGCTTTTGGGACAGGGGTCGGGAATGAGCAGTTCTTC.

This clonotype was seen a single time. A much bigger clone sits one base away, suggesting this may be a read error. The gene calls are TRBV21-1 and TRBJ1-6. TRBV21-1 is listed as a pseudogene. The CDR3 has 16 amino acids. As DNA, the CDR3 is TGTGCCAGCAGCAATTGCGGGGGGCAGGAGTCTTCACCCCTCCTCTTT. It is translated as CASSNCGGQESSPLLF.

This clonotype was recorded a few times. The chain joins TRBV5-1 to TRBJ2-3, with TRBD1 matching 9 bases. Trimming at V came to 2 bases and at J to 4 bases, leaving 5 bases not matched to a gene. The germline V gene encodes CDR1 SGHRS and CDR2 YFSETQ. The CDR3 length is 15 residues. The CDR3 DNA is TGCGCCAGCAGCTTTGGGACAGGGCTCCCAGATACGCAGTATTTT. This sequence encodes CASSFGTGLPDTQYF. The variable domain in full, with the rest retrieved from reference TRBV5-1 and TRBJ2-3, is KAGVTQTPRYLIKTRGQQVTLSCSPISGHRSVSWYQQTPGQGLQFLFEYFSETQRNKGNFPGRFSGRQFSNSRSEMNVSTLELGDSALYLCASSFGTGLPDTQYFGPGTRLTVL.

This clonotype was picked up a small number of times. J is TRBJ2-2 and V is TRBV7-8; the D call may be TRBD1 or TRBD2 (5 bases each). Germline CDR1 reads SGHVS; CDR2 reads FQNEAQ. The germline V and J ends were trimmed by 5 bases and 1 base, with 11 bases remaining between them. The CDR3 length is 15 residues. This chain's CDR3 is CASSMGRLNTGELFF. The CDR3 nucleotides read TGTGCCAGCAGCATGGGACGATTGAACACCGGGGAGCTGTTTTTT.

The chain combines TRBV7-2 with TRBJ1-3; possibly TRBD1 for D (6 bases). Germline V CDR1 and CDR2: SGHTA, FQGNSA. Between the trimmed V and J ends, which lost 2 bases and 2 bases, there was a span of 13 bases. The CDR3 extends over 16 amino acids. The CDR3 region is CASSLSSTGTGNTIYF. The CDR3, as DNA: TGTGCCAGCAGCTTATCTTCTACAGGGACTGGAAACACCATATATTTT.